A selection of T cell receptor beta chains follows, all from one sample in a study of post-analysis software for immune sequencing data. TCRdb re-called the PCR reads with MiXCR, one entry per CDR3 protein. The sample includes 600,000 to 700,000 distinct CDR3 sequences, around 64% of them seen just once. Sequenced: blood. These TCRs come from a girl aged 2-10 years with multiple sclerosis. Both conserved end residues are trimmed from each CDR3. The D gene is left open where the match is weak.

j_gene	d_gene	v_gene	CDR3aa
TRBJ1-4	TRBD1	TRBV9	ASSDPRQGIGEKLF
TRBJ2-7	TRBD1	TRBV9	ASSVFLDRAYEQY
TRBJ2-3	NA	TRBV7-9	AGSISTDTQY
TRBJ2-7	NA	TRBV12-3/TRBV12-4	ASSSGLSLGAYEQY
TRBJ1-2	NA	TRBV20-1	SAPGTPLNYGYT
TRBJ2-5	NA	TRBV10-3	AISESSWGGETQY
TRBJ2-5	NA	TRBV27	ASSLDRGAETQY
TRBJ2-3	TRBD2	TRBV5-1	ASSLQTSGGAGTDTQY
TRBJ1-2	NA	TRBV29-1	SVGADNYGYT
TRBJ2-1	TRBD2	TRBV3-1	ASSLTSGPNEQF
NA	NA	TRBV3-1	ASSQGGGGTYEQY
TRBJ1-5	NA	TRBV29-1	SVVGPGNQPQH
TRBJ2-1	TRBD1	TRBV10-3	ALGTGPYNEQF
TRBJ2-1	TRBD1	TRBV7-8	ASSLGDRYYNEQF
TRBJ2-3	NA	TRBV9	ASSVGSYLSTDTQY
TRBJ2-7	TRBD1	TRBV4-1	ASSRNQGGEYEQY
TRBJ1-2	NA	TRBV4-1	ASSQYGVGDYGYT
TRBJ2-5	TRBD2	TRBV6-2/TRBV6-3	ASSSSGGRLETQY
TRBJ2-4	NA	TRBV27	ASSQGRPGNIQY
TRBJ2-7	NA	TRBV12-3/TRBV12-4	ASTAGLPEEQY
TRBJ2-7	TRBD2	TRBV20-1	SARPQGAGTYEQY
TRBJ1-6	TRBD1	TRBV7-6	ASSSLDRVESPLH
TRBJ2-5	TRBD1	TRBV7-9	ASSTGTVQETQY
TRBJ2-1	NA	TRBV5-1	ASQDQSSSYNEQF
TRBJ1-4	NA	TRBV5-1	ASSLLGGRVNEKLF
TRBJ2-5	NA	TRBV15	ATSYVRQETQY
TRBJ1-1	TRBD1	TRBV20-1	SARGTGRITVNTEAF
TRBJ1-2	NA	TRBV6-5	ASSPQGLRYGYT
TRBJ2-5	NA	TRBV5-1	ASRSLTEETQY
TRBJ2-7	TRBD2	TRBV20-1	SARTRYSYKQY
TRBJ1-2	NA	TRBV5-1	ASSLHRALDYGYT
TRBJ2-7	NA	TRBV27	ASSFRTSGEQY
TRBJ1-5	NA	TRBV20-1	SARGGNQPQH
TRBJ1-1	TRBD1	TRBV5-1	ASSSGTGAPSGSEAF
TRBJ2-6	NA	TRBV2	ASSSGDGANVLT
TRBJ2-3	NA	TRBV27	ASSLSPGATDTQY
TRBJ2-1	TRBD2	TRBV10-1	ASSGIDSGGVYNEQF
TRBJ2-2	TRBD1	TRBV5-1	ASSADRAVF
TRBJ1-5	NA	TRBV7-2	ASSLVHGINQPQH
TRBJ1-5	TRBD1	TRBV10-3	AISVGQGDQPQH
TRBJ2-1	TRBD2	TRBV5-1	ASSLASLAGSNEQF
TRBJ1-6	NA	TRBV12-3/TRBV12-4	ASSRLEAPLH
TRBJ2-1	NA	TRBV5-5	ASSLGGAEYNEQF
TRBJ2-5	NA	TRBV12-3/TRBV12-4	ASMRERGQY
TRBJ2-3	NA	TRBV20-1	SAGDLRGDTQY
TRBJ2-1	NA	TRBV20-1	SAKGPPGPEQF
TRBJ2-1	NA	TRBV5-1	ASSLHQGYNEQF
TRBJ2-3	TRBD1	TRBV6-1	AIWEQGLETDTQY
TRBJ1-5	NA	TRBV18	ASSPELDQPQH
TRBJ1-2	NA	TRBV5-1	ASSSPEQGHNDNYGYT
TRBJ2-1	NA	TRBV7-9	ASRYPHGLSAYNEQF
TRBJ2-3	NA	TRBV7-2	AGSQHTGTKWEDTQY
TRBJ2-5	NA	TRBV11-2	ASSRPGNGETQY
TRBJ2-1	NA	TRBV5-4	ASSRRDHNEQF
TRBJ2-3	NA	TRBV2	ASKDGGYADTQY